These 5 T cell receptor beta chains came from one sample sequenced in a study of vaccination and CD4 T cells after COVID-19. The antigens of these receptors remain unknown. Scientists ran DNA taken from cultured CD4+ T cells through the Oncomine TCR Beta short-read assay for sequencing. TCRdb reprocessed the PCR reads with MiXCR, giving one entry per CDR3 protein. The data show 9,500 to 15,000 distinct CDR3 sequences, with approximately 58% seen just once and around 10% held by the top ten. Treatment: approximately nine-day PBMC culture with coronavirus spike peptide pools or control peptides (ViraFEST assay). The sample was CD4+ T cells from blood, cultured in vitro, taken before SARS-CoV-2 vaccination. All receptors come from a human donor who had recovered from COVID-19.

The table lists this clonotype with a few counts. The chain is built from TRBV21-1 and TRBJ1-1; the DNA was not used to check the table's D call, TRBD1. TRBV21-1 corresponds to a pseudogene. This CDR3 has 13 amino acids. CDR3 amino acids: CASSKGRGDEAFF. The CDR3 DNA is TGTGCCAGCAGCAAAGGGAGGGGGGATGAAGCTTTCTTT.

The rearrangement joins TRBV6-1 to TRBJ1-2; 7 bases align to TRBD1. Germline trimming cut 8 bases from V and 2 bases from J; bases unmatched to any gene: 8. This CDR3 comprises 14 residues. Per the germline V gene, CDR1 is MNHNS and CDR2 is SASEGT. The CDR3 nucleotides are TGTGCCAGCTGCAGGGGGAACGCGAACTATGGCTACACCTTC. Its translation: CASCRGNANYGYTF.

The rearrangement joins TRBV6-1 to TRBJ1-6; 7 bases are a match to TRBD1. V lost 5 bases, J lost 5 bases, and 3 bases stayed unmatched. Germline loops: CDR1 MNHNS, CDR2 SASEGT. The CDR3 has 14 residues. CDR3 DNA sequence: TGTGCCAGCAGTAGGGGGCAGGATAATTCACCCCTCCACTTT. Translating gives CASSRGQDNSPLHF.

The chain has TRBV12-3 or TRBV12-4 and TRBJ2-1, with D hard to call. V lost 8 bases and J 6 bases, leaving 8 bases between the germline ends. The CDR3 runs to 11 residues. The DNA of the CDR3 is TGTGCCAGCCGGAACATCAATGAGCAGTTCTTC. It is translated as CASRNINEQFF.

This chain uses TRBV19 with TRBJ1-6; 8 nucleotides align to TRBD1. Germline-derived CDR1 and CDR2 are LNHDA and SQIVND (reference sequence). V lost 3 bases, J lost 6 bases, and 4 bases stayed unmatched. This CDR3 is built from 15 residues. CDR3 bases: TGTGCCAGTAGTATCACGGACAGGGTTAATTCACCCCTCCACTTT. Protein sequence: CASSITDRVNSPLHF.